This passage covers 10 T cell receptor beta chains from one sample sequenced in a study of blood T cell repertoires in COVID-19. Profiled with immunoSEQ multiplex PCR; TCRdb holds only in-frame clones, not every one. This sample has 250,000 to 400,000 clones, with around 90% found just once. The specimen was PBMCs or T cells enriched from blood (not recorded which). The receptors were sampled from a man in his sixties who had recovered from COVID-19.

The rearrangement joins TRBV6-5 to TRBJ1-3, with 8 bases fitting TRBD1. This CDR3 has 15 residues. Germline V gene data show CDR1 as MNHEY and CDR2 as SVGAGI. V dropped 0 bases and J dropped 4; count of bases not matched to a gene: 2. CDR3: CASSYSGTGGNTIYF. CDR3 sequence (DNA): TGTGCCAGCAGTTACTCAGGGACAGGCGGAAACACCATATATTTT.

Notes on this clone: The same CDR3 is also encoded by other DNA sequences in this sample. The V and J genes are TRBV9 and TRBJ2-1; TRBD2 is a possible D gene (5 bases). The V gene lost 3 bases and the J gene lost 6 bases, with 10 bases spanning the gap. From germline, CDR1 is SGDLS and CDR2 YYNGEE. This CDR3 contains 13 residues. CDR3 nucleotides: TGTGCCAGCAGCGCTGGGAGCGGCAATGAGCAGTTCTTC. Encoded protein: CASSAGSGNEQFF.

The chain links TRBV4-1 to TRBJ1-5, with TRBD1 matching 9 bases. Germline V gives CDR1 MGHRA, CDR2 YSYEKL. V lost 0 bases to trimming and J lost 6 bases; unmatched junction nucleotides: 3. This CDR3 is 15 amino acids long. CDR3 nucleotides: TGCGCCAGCAGCCAAGATGTGACAGGGGGTCAGCCCCAGCATTTT. The encoded protein is CASSQDVTGGQPQHF.

The J gene is TRBJ1-5, the V gene TRBV6-6, with D maybe TRBD1 (5 bases). The CDR3 loop spans 15 amino acids. Trimming left V 2 bases short and J 7 bases short, with 15 bases between. The germline gives CDR1 MNHNY, CDR2 SVGAGI (reference sequence). The CDR3 loop reads CASSYAEDPGQPQHF. The CDR3 nucleotides read TGTGCCAGCAGTTACGCCGAGGATCCAGGGCAGCCCCAGCATTTT.

V usage is TRBV9 and J usage is TRBJ2-2; possible D gene TRBD1, 6 bases. Trimming removed 3 bases at V and 4 bases at J, with 16 bases between. This CDR3 region has 16 residues. Germline lookup yields CDR1 SGDLS and CDR2 YYNGEE. This chain's CDR3 is CASSGRQAVITGELFF. In nucleotides, the CDR3 is TGTGCCAGCAGCGGGCGACAGGCGGTGATCACCGGGGAGCTGTTTTTT.

V and J are TRBV11-3 and TRBJ2-1, with TRBD1 matching 9 bases. V shed 5 bases and J 7 bases; nucleotides not matched to a gene: 9. CDR1 is SGHNT and CDR2 is YENEEA in the germline V gene. The CDR3 runs to 15 residues. The CDR3 bases are TGTGCCAGCAGCGTCTACAGGGGGCCCCTGAATGAGCAGTTCTTC. Amino acid sequence: CASSVYRGPLNEQFF.

This clone was counted between two and nine times. CDR3 in DNA: TGCGCCAGCAGCCGCGTCGGACAGAGGAACAATGAGCAGTTCTTC. It is translated as CASSRVGQRNNEQFF. The chain carries TRBV4-1 and TRBJ2-1; D might be TRBD1 (6 bases). The germline V gene has CDR1 MGHRA and CDR2 YSYEKL. The CDR3 consists of 15 residues. Trimming removed 4 bases from V and 5 bases from J, with 15 bases in between.

The chain uses TRBV6-6 and TRBJ1-5; TRBD1 agrees at 7 bases. V trimming: 5 bases; J trimming: 2 bases; junction bases outside the gene matches: 6. CDR1 and CDR2 from the germline V gene are MNHNY and SVGAGI (reference sequence). The CDR3 spans 15 residues. CDR3 DNA sequence: TGTGCCAGCAGTAGAGACAGGGTTGGCAATCAGCCCCAGCATTTT. Amino acid sequence: CASSRDRVGNQPQHF.

The genes are TRBV6-2 or TRBV6-3 and TRBJ1-5; TRBD1 matches 7 bases. The CDR3 sequence is 16 residues long. Germline loops: CDR1 MNHEY, CDR2 SVGEGT. V dropped 5 bases and J dropped 0; count of bases not matched to a gene: 7. CDR3 sequence: CASSNRQGYSNQPQHF. The CDR3 DNA follows: TGTGCCAGCAGTAACCGACAGGGCTATAGCAATCAGCCCCAGCATTTT.

V and J are TRBV24-1 and TRBJ2-7, with D possibly TRBD2 on 7 matching bases. CDR3 size: 14 residues. Germline-derived CDR1 and CDR2 are KGHDR and SFDVKD. Trimming took off 3 bases at V and 6 bases at J, with 14 bases between the two ends. Here the CDR3 reads CATSDPRGQGEQYF. The CDR3 DNA follows: TGTGCCACCAGTGATCCGCGGGGGCAGGGCGAGCAGTACTTC.